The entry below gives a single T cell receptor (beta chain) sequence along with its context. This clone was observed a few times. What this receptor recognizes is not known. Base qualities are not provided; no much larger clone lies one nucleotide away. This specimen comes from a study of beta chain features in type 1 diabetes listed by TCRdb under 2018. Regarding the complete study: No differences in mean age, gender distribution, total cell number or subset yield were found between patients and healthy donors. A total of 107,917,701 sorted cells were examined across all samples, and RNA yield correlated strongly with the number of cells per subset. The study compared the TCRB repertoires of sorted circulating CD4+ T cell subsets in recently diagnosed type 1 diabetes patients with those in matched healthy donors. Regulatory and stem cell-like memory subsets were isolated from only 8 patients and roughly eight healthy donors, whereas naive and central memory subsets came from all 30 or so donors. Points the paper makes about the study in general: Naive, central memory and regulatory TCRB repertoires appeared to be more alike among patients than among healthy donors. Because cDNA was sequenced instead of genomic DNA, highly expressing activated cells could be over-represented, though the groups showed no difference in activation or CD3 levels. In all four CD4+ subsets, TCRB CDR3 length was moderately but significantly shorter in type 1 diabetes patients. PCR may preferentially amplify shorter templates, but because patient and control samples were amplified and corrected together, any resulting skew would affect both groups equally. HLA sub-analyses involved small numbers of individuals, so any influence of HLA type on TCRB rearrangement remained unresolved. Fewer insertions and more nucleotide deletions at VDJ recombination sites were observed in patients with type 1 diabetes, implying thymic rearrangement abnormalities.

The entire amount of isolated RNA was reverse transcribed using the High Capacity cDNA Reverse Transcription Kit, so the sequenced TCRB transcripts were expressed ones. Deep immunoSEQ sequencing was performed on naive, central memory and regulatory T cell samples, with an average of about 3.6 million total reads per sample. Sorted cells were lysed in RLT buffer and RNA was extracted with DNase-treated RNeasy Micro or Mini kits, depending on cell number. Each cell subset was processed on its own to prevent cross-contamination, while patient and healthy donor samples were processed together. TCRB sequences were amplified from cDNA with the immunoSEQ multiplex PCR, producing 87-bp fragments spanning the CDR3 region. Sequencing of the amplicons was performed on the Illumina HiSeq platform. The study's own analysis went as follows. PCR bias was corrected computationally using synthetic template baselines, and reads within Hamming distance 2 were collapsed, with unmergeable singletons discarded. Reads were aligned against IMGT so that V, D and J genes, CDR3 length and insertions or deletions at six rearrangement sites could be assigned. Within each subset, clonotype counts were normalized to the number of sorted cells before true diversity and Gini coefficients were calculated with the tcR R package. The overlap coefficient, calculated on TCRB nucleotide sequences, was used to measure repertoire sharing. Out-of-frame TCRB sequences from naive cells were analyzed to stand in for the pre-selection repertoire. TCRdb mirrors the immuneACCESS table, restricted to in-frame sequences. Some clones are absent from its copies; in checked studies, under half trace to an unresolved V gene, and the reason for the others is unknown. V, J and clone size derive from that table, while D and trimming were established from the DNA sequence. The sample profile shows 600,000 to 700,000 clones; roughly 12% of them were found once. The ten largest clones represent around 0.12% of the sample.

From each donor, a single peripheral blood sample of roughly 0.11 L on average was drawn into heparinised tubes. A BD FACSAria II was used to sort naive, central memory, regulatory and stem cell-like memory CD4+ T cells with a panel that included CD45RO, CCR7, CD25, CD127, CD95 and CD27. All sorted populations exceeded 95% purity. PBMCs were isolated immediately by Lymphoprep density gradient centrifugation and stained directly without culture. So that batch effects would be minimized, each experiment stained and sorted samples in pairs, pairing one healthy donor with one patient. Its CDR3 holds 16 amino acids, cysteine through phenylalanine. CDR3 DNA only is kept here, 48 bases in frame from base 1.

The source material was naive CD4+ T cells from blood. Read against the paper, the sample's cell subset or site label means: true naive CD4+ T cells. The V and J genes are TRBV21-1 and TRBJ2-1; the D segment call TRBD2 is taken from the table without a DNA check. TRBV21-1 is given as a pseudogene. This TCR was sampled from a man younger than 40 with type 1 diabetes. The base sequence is TGTGCCAGCACCCAGAAGTCTAGCCGAAAGTACAATGAGCAGTTCTTC. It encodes CASTQKSSRKYNEQFF.